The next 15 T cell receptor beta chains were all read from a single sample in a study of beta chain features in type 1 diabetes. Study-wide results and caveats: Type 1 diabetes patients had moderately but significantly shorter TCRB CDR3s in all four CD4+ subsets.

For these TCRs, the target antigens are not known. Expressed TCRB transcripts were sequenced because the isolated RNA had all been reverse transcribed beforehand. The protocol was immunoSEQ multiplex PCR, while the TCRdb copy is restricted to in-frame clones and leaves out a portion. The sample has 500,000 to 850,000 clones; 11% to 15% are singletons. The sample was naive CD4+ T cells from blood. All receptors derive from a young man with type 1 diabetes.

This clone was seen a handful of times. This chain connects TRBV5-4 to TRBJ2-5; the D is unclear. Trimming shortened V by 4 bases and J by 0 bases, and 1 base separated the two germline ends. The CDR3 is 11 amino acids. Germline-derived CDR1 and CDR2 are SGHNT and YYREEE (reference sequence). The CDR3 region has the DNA TGTGCCAGCAGCAACCAAGAGACCCAGTACTTC. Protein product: CASSNQETQYF.

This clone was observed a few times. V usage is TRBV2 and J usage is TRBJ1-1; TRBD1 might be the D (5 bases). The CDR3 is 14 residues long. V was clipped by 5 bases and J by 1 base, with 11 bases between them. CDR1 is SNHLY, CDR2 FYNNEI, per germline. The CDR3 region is CASSPQGPNTEAFF. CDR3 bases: TGTGCCAGCAGTCCCCAGGGACCGAACACTGAAGCTTTCTTT.

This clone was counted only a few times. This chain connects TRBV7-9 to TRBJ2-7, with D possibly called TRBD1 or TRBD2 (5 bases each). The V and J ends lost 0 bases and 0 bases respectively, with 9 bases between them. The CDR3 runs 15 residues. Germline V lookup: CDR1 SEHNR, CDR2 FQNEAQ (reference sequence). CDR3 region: CASSLAGTVSYEQYF. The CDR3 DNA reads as TGTGCCAGCAGCTTAGCGGGGACCGTCTCCTACGAGCAGTACTTC.

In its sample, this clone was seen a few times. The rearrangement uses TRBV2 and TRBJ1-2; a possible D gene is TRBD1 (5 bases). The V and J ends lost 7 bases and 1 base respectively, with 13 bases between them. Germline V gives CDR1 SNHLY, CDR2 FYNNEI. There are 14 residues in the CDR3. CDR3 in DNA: TGTGCCAGCAAAGGACCAGACAGTAACTATGGCTACACCTTC. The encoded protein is CASKGPDSNYGYTF.

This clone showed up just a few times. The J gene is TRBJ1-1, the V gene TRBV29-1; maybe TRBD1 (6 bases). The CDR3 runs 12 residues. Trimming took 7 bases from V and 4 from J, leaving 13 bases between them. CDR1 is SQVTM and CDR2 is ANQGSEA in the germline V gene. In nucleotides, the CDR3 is TGCAGCGGGACCAGGGGAGGCACTGAAGCTTTCTTT. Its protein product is CSGTRGGTEAFF.

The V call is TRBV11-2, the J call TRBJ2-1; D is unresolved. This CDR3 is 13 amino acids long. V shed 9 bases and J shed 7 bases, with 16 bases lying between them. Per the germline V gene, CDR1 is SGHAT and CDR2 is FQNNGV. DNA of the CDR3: TGTGCCAGTGGGCAGAGAGGATTTAATGAGCAGTTCTTC. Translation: CASGQRGFNEQFF.

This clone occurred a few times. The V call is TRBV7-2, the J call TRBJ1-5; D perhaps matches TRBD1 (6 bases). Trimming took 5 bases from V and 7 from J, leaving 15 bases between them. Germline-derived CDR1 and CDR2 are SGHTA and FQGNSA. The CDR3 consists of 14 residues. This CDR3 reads CASSPQGFGQPQHF. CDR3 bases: TGTGCCAGCAGCCCGCAGGGGTTCGGACAGCCCCAGCATTTT.

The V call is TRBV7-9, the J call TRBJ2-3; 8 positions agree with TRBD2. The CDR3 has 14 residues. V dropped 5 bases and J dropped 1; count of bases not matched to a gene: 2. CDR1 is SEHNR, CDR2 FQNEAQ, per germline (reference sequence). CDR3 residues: CASSPTSGTDTQYF. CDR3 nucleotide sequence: TGTGCCAGCAGCCCGACTAGCGGCACAGATACGCAGTATTTT.

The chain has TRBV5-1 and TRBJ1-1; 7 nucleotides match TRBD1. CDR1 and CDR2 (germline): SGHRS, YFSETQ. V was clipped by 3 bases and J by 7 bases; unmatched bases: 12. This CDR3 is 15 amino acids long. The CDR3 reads CASSYSSDRPFEAFF. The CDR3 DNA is TGCGCCAGCAGCTACTCCTCGGACAGGCCGTTTGAAGCTTTCTTT.

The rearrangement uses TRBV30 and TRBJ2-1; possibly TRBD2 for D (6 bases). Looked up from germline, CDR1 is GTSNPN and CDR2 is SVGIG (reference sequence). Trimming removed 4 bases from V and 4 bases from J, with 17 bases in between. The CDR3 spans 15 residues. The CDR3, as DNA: TGTGCCTGGAACTCCCCGGAGGGCGGTTACAATGAGCAGTTCTTC. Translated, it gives CAWNSPEGGYNEQFF.

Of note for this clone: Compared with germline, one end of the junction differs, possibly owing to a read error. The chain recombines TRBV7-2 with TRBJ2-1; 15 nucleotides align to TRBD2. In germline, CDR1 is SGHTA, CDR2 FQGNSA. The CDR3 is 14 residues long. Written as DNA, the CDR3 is TGTGCCAGCAGCTTTCGGACTAGCGGGAGGGTAAAGCTCTTC. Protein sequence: CASSFRTSGRVKLF.

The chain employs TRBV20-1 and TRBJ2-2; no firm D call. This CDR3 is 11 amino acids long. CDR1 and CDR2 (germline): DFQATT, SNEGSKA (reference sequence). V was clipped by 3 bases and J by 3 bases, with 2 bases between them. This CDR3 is CSASYTGELFF. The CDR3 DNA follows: TGCAGTGCTAGTTACACCGGGGAGCTGTTTTTT.

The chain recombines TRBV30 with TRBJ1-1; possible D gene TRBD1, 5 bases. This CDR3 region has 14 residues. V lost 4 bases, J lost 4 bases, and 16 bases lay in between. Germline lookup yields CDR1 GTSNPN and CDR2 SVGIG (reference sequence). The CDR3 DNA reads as TGTGCCTGGATCCAGACTTTGAGGGGCACTGAAGCTTTCTTT. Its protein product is CAWIQTLRGTEAFF.

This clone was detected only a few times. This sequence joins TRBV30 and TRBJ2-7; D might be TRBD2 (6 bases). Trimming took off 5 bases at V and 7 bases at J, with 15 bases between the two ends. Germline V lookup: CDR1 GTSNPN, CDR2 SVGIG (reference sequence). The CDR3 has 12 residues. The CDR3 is CAWARTGGEQYF. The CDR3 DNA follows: TGTGCCTGGGCCAGGACTGGAGGGGAGCAGTACTTC.

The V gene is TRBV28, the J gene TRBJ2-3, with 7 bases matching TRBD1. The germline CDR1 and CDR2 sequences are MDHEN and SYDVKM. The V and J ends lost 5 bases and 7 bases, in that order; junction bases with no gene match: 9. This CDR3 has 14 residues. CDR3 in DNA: TGTGCCAGCAGTCCCGGACAGGCCACCTATACGCAGTATTTT. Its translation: CASSPGQATYTQYF.